Shown below are 27 T cell receptor beta chains from a single sample sequenced in a study of blood T cell repertoires in COVID-19. Here immunoSEQ multiplex PCR was the method, and the copy in TCRdb shows in-frame clones only, minus some. Of some 74,000 clones detected, 70% to 90% appear once; the ten largest clones hold around 4.8%. The sequenced sample consisted of peripheral blood. The receptors come from a woman older than 75 with active or convalescent COVID-19.

The CDR3 DNA is TGTGCCATCAGTGACCCGGACAGGATGAACACTGAAGCTTTCTTT. This encodes CAISDPDRMNTEAFF. The rearrangement joins TRBV10-3 to TRBJ1-1, with 7 bases lining up with TRBD1. The trim removed 3 bases at V and 0 bases at J, leaving 4 bases unmatched. The CDR3 length is 15 residues. Looked up from germline, CDR1 is ENHRY and CDR2 is SYGVKD.

The chain joins TRBV5-6 to TRBJ2-3, with unresolved D. Trimming took 3 bases from V and 4 from J, leaving 9 bases between them. The germline V gene encodes CDR1 SGHDT and CDR2 YYEEEE. The CDR3 loop spans 13 amino acids. This CDR3 is CASSSVAPDTQYF. CDR3 nucleotide sequence: TGTGCCAGCAGCTCTGTGGCCCCAGATACGCAGTATTTT.

CDR3 in amino acids: CASSFRSGNTIYF. The CDR3 nucleotides read TGTGCCAGCAGCTTCAGGTCTGGAAACACCATATATTTT. The rearrangement joins TRBV9 to TRBJ1-3; unclear D gene. Trimming cost V 4 bases and J 1 base, with 6 bases left between them. CDR3 length: 13 residues. Germline V gene data show CDR1 as SGDLS and CDR2 as YYNGEE.

This clone came up many times. The V and J genes are TRBV3-1 (or the pseudogene TRBV3-2) and TRBJ1-4, with D perhaps matching TRBD1 (6 bases). Between the trimmed V and J ends, which lost 3 bases and 8 bases, there was a span of 10 bases. The CDR3 loop spans 13 amino acids. The V gene's germline CDR1 is LGHDT and CDR2 YNNKEL (reference sequence). The CDR3 is CASSQGAGEKLFF. CDR3 in DNA: TGTGCCAGCAGCCAGGGGGCAGGAGAAAAACTGTTTTTT.

This clone was observed a handful of times. V gene TRBV30 combines with J gene TRBJ1-5; a weak D match, TRBD1 (5 bases). Trimming took 1 base from V and 7 from J, leaving 20 bases between them. From germline, CDR1 is GTSNPN and CDR2 SVGIG (reference sequence). The CDR3 extends over 16 amino acids. CDR3 sequence (DNA): TGTGCCTGGAGTGCGCAAGGGGCAGGGTCTACACAGCCCCAGCATTTT. It translates to CAWSAQGAGSTQPQHF.

The table lists this clone with a count of one. The chain carries TRBV28 and TRBJ1-2, with D perhaps matching TRBD1 (5 bases). The CDR3 loop spans 17 amino acids. Germline V CDR1 and CDR2: MDHEN, SYDVKM. V lost 1 base to trimming and J lost 0 bases, with 15 bases between them. This CDR3 is CASSLYAGGTTNYGYTF. DNA for the CDR3: TGTGCCAGCAGTTTATACGCCGGAGGGACTACTAACTATGGCTACACCTTC.

CDR3 protein: CASSLHPGRNTIYF. The CDR3 DNA is TGTGCCAGCAGCTTACATCCAGGGCGAAACACCATATATTTT. The rearrangement uses TRBV5-5 and TRBJ1-3, with D maybe TRBD1 (5 bases). The CDR3 totals 14 residues. V was trimmed by 2 bases and J by 5 bases, leaving 11 bases between them. Per the germline V gene, CDR1 is SGHKS and CDR2 is YYEKEE (reference sequence). The entire variable domain, with the rest obtained from reference TRBV5-5 and TRBJ1-3, is as follows: DAGVTQSPTHLIKTRGQQVTLRCSPISGHKSVSWYQQVLGQGPQFIFQYYEKEERGRGNFPDRFSARQFPNYSSELNVNALLLGDSALYLCASSLHPGRNTIYFGEGSWLTVV.

The chain employs TRBV28 and TRBJ2-3; TRBD2 agrees at 7 bases. CDR1 MDHEN and CDR2 SYDVKM come from the germline V gene. The CDR3 extends over 14 amino acids. The junction had 6 bases not matched to a gene; V was cut back by 8 bases and J by 1 base. The CDR3 sequence: CASAGAGGTDTQYF. DNA for the CDR3: TGTGCCAGCGCGGGAGCCGGGGGCACAGATACGCAGTATTTT.

V usage is TRBV28 and J usage is TRBJ2-2; 8 nucleotides align to TRBD2. CDR3 length: 15 amino acids. V was pared by 3 bases and J by 7 bases, with 7 bases of the junction left unmatched. The germline V gene encodes CDR1 MDHEN and CDR2 SYDVKM. CDR3 protein: CASSFPAGGRGELFF. The CDR3, as DNA: TGTGCCAGCAGTTTTCCGGCGGGGGGTCGCGGGGAGCTGTTTTTT.

This clone was seen just once. This chain links TRBV19 with TRBJ1-2; TRBD1 matches 7 bases. There are 15 residues in the CDR3. Germline lookup yields CDR1 LNHDA and CDR2 SQIVND (reference sequence). The junction had 9 bases not matched to a gene; V was cut back by 6 bases and J by 2 bases. The CDR3 loop reads CASRTTGTRNYGYTF. CDR3 in DNA: TGTGCCAGTAGAACGACAGGGACTCGGAACTATGGCTACACCTTC.

This clone was detected a few times. The chain employs TRBV4-1 and TRBJ1-2; 10 bases are a match to TRBD1. CDR3 length equals 14 residues. Germline V gene lookup returns CDR1 MGHRA and CDR2 YSYEKL. J was trimmed by 4 bases and V by 4 bases; bases with no gene match: 3. The CDR3 region is CASSPTGGAYGYTF. In DNA form, the CDR3 reads TGCGCCAGCAGCCCGACAGGGGGCGCCTATGGCTACACCTTC.

This chain links TRBV7-2 with TRBJ2-3, with D unclear. CDR3 length: 13 residues. Germline V gene data show CDR1 as SGHTA and CDR2 as FQGNSA. The ends were cut back, 4 bases at V and 0 bases at J, with 5 bases in the middle. CDR3 sequence reads: CASSSTSTDTQYF. As DNA, the CDR3 is TGTGCCAGCAGCTCCACAAGCACAGATACGCAGTATTTT.

The chain joins TRBV27 to TRBJ2-1, with 8 bases that match TRBD1. With 2 bases clipped from V and 8 bases from J, the junction kept 5 bases outside the gene matches. The germline V gene has CDR1 MNHEY and CDR2 SMNVEV (reference sequence). This CDR3 has 14 amino acids. CDR3 loop: CASSLDRGRDEQFF. The CDR3 coding sequence is TGTGCCAGCAGTTTAGACAGGGGACGGGATGAGCAGTTCTTC.

The chain uses TRBV28 and TRBJ2-7; 7 bases are shared with TRBD2. The length of the CDR3 is 17 residues. CDR1 is MDHEN, CDR2 SYDVKM, per germline. V shed 5 bases, J shed 5 bases, and the junction held 18 bases outside the gene matches. In nucleotides, the CDR3 is TGTGCCAGCAGTCCTCGGGACTACCTAAGCCAAACTGACGAGCAGTACTTC. This translates into CASSPRDYLSQTDEQYF.

The CDR3, as DNA: TGTGCCAGCAGTGAGGCGACAGTCCTTAACTATGGCTACACCTTC. It encodes CASSEATVLNYGYTF. This chain uses TRBV2 with TRBJ1-2, with TRBD1 as a possible D gene (5 bases). CDR3 length: 15 residues. The V gene lost 3 bases and the J gene lost 1 base, with 12 bases spanning the gap. Germline CDR1 SNHLY, CDR2 FYNNEI.

This CDR3 reads CASSLPRLAGAEGTQYF. CDR3 bases: TGTGCCAGTAGTCTCCCCCGACTAGCGGGAGCCGAAGGGACCCAGTACTTC. This sequence joins TRBV19 and TRBJ2-5; the match to TRBD2 covers 12 bases. V lost 5 bases, J lost 7 bases, and 14 bases stayed unmatched. The length of the CDR3 is 17 residues. The V gene's germline CDR1 is LNHDA and CDR2 SQIVND (reference sequence).

This clone was detected once. J is TRBJ1-5 and V is TRBV19; D not resolved. The CDR3 loop spans 16 amino acids. Germline V gene sequence: CDR1 LNHDA, CDR2 SQIVND (reference sequence). Trimming removed 2 bases at V and 0 bases at J, with 11 bases between. The CDR3 nucleotides are TGTGCCAGTAGTATACGGCCCAGGAATAGCAATCAGCCCCAGCATTTT. It yields the protein CASSIRPRNSNQPQHF.

This sequence joins TRBV30 and TRBJ2-5, with 10 bases that match TRBD1. The V segment lost 6 bases and the J segment 7 bases; nucleotides outside the gene matches: 11. The CDR3 spans 14 residues. Germline V CDR1 and CDR2: GTSNPN, SVGIG (reference sequence). The CDR3 reads CACLPGQGTGTQYF. The CDR3 DNA reads TGTGCCTGCTTACCGGGACAGGGGACGGGGACCCAGTACTTC.

The V and J genes are TRBV2 and TRBJ2-3, with D possibly matching TRBD2 (6 bases). Germline V lookup: CDR1 SNHLY, CDR2 FYNNEI. Trimming took 5 bases from V and 4 from J, leaving 10 bases between them. This CDR3 comprises 13 residues. Here the CDR3 reads CASSPGTPDTQYF. In DNA form, the CDR3 reads TGTGCCAGCAGTCCCGGGACTCCAGATACGCAGTATTTT.

This clone occurred once. This sequence joins TRBV5-4 and TRBJ1-2, with 7 bases matching TRBD1. Germline V gene data show CDR1 as SGHNT and CDR2 as YYREEE (reference sequence). V dropped 2 bases and J dropped 4; count of bases not matched to a gene: 2. The CDR3 totals 13 residues. CDR3 in DNA: TGTGCCAGCAGCTTTGCAGGGGGCTATGGCTACACCTTC. Its protein is CASSFAGGYGYTF.

This rearrangement joins TRBV11-3 to TRBJ2-2, with 13 bases identical to TRBD2. The CDR3 loop spans 19 amino acids. The trim removed 5 bases at V and 3 bases at J, leaving 12 bases unmatched. The V gene's germline CDR1 is SGHNT and CDR2 YENEEA. CDR3: CASSPRLAGGIRDTGELFF. The CDR3 bases are TGTGCCAGCAGCCCAAGACTAGCGGGAGGAATTAGGGACACCGGGGAGCTGTTTTTT.

To note about this clone: The sample carries other DNA sequences with the same CDR3. The chain recombines TRBV27 with TRBJ2-5; maybe TRBD1 (6 bases). Germline V gene lookup returns CDR1 MNHEY and CDR2 SMNVEV (reference sequence). V lost 3 bases, J lost 3 bases, and 14 bases lay in between. There are 15 residues in the CDR3. CDR3 loop: CASSFRGAREETQYF. The CDR3 DNA reads TGTGCCAGCAGTTTCAGGGGAGCGAGGGAAGAGACCCAGTACTTC.

J is TRBJ1-2 and V is TRBV5-1; TRBD1 is a possible D gene (6 bases). The CDR3 extends over 12 amino acids. Germline V gene data show CDR1 as SGHRS and CDR2 as YFSETQ. V shed 4 bases and J shed 8 bases, with 12 bases lying between them. The CDR3 is CASSPDSFGYTF. DNA of the CDR3: TGCGCCAGCAGCCCGGACAGTTTCGGCTACACCTTC.

The CDR3 protein is CASSLSTYSYEQYF. The CDR3 nucleotides are TGTGCCAGCAGCTTATCAACTTATTCCTACGAGCAGTACTTC. The chain combines TRBV7-2 with TRBJ2-7; D unclear. This CDR3 comprises 14 residues. CDR1 is SGHTA, CDR2 FQGNSA, per germline. Trimming stripped 2 bases from V and 1 base from J, with 9 bases between.

J is TRBJ2-7 and V is TRBV19; D is perhaps TRBD1 (6 bases). Trimming took off 9 bases at V and 1 base at J, with 16 bases between the two ends. This CDR3 is 14 amino acids long. Germline V gene lookup returns CDR1 LNHDA and CDR2 SQIVND (reference sequence). The CDR3 loop reads CASNEQGPSYEQYF. The CDR3 DNA sequence: TGTGCCAGCAATGAACAGGGACCATCCTACGAGCAGTACTTC.

CDR3 sequence: CAAKSGGRGQPQHF. The DNA for the CDR3 is TGTGCGGCCAAAAGCGGGGGGCGCGGGCAGCCCCAGCATTTT. This sequence joins TRBV28 and TRBJ1-5; TRBD1 is a possible D gene (6 bases). The germline gives CDR1 MDHEN, CDR2 SYDVKM. This CDR3 region has 14 residues.

The chain links TRBV24-1 to TRBJ1-1, with D perhaps TRBD1 (6 bases). This CDR3 comprises 13 residues. The germline V gene has CDR1 KGHDR and CDR2 SFDVKD. Trimming pared 3 bases from V and 10 bases from J, leaving 14 bases between. The CDR3 protein is CATSDATGFGAFF. As DNA, the CDR3 is TGTGCCACCAGTGATGCAACAGGGTTTGGAGCTTTCTTT.